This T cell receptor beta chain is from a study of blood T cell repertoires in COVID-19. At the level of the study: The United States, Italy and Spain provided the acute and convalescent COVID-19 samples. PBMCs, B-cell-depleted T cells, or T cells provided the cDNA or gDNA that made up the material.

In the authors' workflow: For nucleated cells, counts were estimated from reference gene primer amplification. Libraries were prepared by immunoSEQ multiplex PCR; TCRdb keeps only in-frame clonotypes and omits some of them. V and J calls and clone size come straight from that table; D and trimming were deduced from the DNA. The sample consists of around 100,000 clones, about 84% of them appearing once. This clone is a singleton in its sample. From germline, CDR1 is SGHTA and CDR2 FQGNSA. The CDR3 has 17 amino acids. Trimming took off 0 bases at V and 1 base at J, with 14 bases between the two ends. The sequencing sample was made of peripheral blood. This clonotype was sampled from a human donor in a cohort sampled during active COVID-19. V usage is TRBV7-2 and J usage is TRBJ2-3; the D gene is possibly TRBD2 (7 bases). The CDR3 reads CASSLALSGGRTDTQYF. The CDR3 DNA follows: TGTGCCAGCAGCTTAGCGCTTTCGGGGGGCCGCACAGATACGCAGTATTTT.